The TCR beta chain described here comes from a study of identifying expanded T cells in peripheral blood. Looked up from germline, CDR1 is SNHLY and CDR2 is FYNNEI. V lost 0 bases to trimming and J lost 7 bases, with 16 bases between them. This CDR3 comprises 15 residues. Repertoires were generated with immunoSEQ multiplex PCR, while TCRdb's copy carries only in-frame clones and drops some. Of about 130,000 clones listed, roughly 90% are singletons. This clone has just one count. Its specificity is unknown. Study-level findings and limits: Technical replicates showed approximately 1.2 changed clones; roughly two weeks 15 to 20; four weeks 19. Two-week clone count variance significantly increased as total template count grew.

The chain has TRBV2 and TRBJ2-7; D tentatively fits TRBD1 or TRBD2 (5 bases each). The clonotype was recovered from a person aged 18-69 years in good health. The sample taken for sequencing was blood. CDR3 protein: CASSEAGTYLAEQYF. In DNA, the CDR3 is TGTGCCAGCAGTGAAGCCGGGACGTACCTGGCGGAGCAGTACTTC.